Following are 10 T cell receptor beta chains from one sample sequenced in a study of cytomegalovirus exposure and HLA in healthy donors. The PCR used 60 Vbeta and 13 Jbeta primers. Some clones are missing from TCRdb's copy, which holds only in-frame ones; the method was immunoSEQ multiplex PCR. The sample lists 150,000 to 200,000 clones; 79% were seen once. Material for sequencing was PBMCs. The source of these receptors is a woman aged 25 to 39 in good health and CMV-seropositive.

The V and J genes are TRBV4-3 and TRBJ1-1; tentative D call: TRBD1 (6 bases). V lost 2 bases and J lost 0, with 19 bases in between. Looked up from germline, CDR1 is LGHNA and CDR2 is YSLEER. This CDR3 is built from 18 residues. The CDR3 nucleotides are TGCGCCAGCAGCCAACAGGGAGGGGGAACAGGGATGAACACTGAAGCTTTCTTT. As protein: CASSQQGGGTGMNTEAFF.

The genes are TRBV10-3 and TRBJ2-2; TRBD2 matches at 9 bases. This CDR3 contains 13 residues. The J segment lost 7 bases and the V segment lost 8 bases, leaving 5 bases of the junction unmatched. The germline V gene has CDR1 ENHRY and CDR2 SYGVKD. Written as DNA, the CDR3 is TGTGCCATCGAGGCGGGGGGGGTCGGGGAGCTGTTTTTT. It codes for CAIEAGGVGELFF.

V gene TRBV4-3 combines with J gene TRBJ1-1; D remains ambiguous. CDR3 length: 16 residues. Germline assignment: CDR1 LGHNA and CDR2 YSLEER. The germline V and J ends were trimmed by 0 bases and 2 bases, with 13 bases remaining between them. The CDR3 sequence: CASSQDWNEGNTEAFF. Here the CDR3 DNA reads TGCGCCAGCAGCCAAGATTGGAATGAGGGTAACACTGAAGCTTTCTTT.

The chain couples TRBV6-4 to TRBJ2-1; 10 positions match TRBD2. The CDR3 totals 16 residues. V shed 2 bases, J shed 4 bases, and the junction held 5 bases outside the gene matches. The V gene's germline CDR1 is MRHNA and CDR2 SNTAGT. Here the CDR3 reads CASSDGASGGYNEQFF. CDR3 DNA sequence: TGTGCCAGCAGTGACGGGGCTAGCGGGGGTTACAATGAGCAGTTCTTC.

The chain has TRBV14 and TRBJ1-2, with no clear D. CDR3 length equals 15 residues. V was pared by 1 base and J by 8 bases, with 17 bases between. Germline V gene lookup returns CDR1 SGHDN and CDR2 FVKESK. CDR3 amino acids: CASSQGVRGSVGYTF. The CDR3 DNA reads as TGTGCCAGCAGCCAAGGAGTTCGGGGAAGCGTCGGCTACACCTTC.

This clone has only a few counts. This chain joins TRBV9 and TRBJ2-5, with TRBD1 identical over 9 bases. Matching the DNA end better, TRBJ2-7 makes the J call doubtful. Germline V gives CDR1 SGDLS, CDR2 YYNGEE. This CDR3 is 15 amino acids long. The CDR3 bases are TGTGCCAGCAGCGTAGCTACGGGACAGGGATACGAGCAGTACTTC. Translated: CASSVATGQGYEQYF.

This clone has a handful of counts. V usage is TRBV6-5 and J usage is TRBJ2-3, with TRBD2 identical over 9 bases. The CDR3 loop spans 14 amino acids. V shed 6 bases and J 8 bases; nucleotides not matched to a gene: 9. Looked up from germline, CDR1 is MNHEY and CDR2 is SVGAGI. The CDR3 reads CASSLAGRFGTQYF. Written as DNA, the CDR3 is TGTGCCAGCAGCCTAGCGGGAAGGTTCGGTACGCAGTATTTT.

This clone was counted only a few times. This chain connects TRBV10-3 to TRBJ2-5; tentative D call: TRBD2 (6 bases). The germline V gene has CDR1 ENHRY and CDR2 SYGVKD. Trimming cost V 6 bases and J 2 bases, with 10 bases left between them. This CDR3 is 13 amino acids long. In DNA, the CDR3 is TGTGCCATCAGGAAGGGACTTCAAGAGACCCAGTACTTC. It translates to CAIRKGLQETQYF.

This rearrangement joins TRBV6-5 to TRBJ2-3, with a possible D match to TRBD2 (6 bases). The germline CDR1 and CDR2 sequences are MNHEY and SVGAGI. This CDR3 has 15 amino acids. The germline V and J ends were trimmed by 8 bases and 7 bases, with 22 bases remaining between them. The CDR3 bases are TGTGCCAGCGGGAGGCGACCAAAGGGAACCAATACGCAGTATTTT. Encoded protein: CASGRRPKGTNTQYF.

This clone was picked up a small number of times. The rearrangement uses TRBV10-3 and TRBJ2-3; 9 bases are shared with TRBD2. Germline CDR1 and CDR2: ENHRY and SYGVKD. This CDR3 region has 15 residues. With 6 bases clipped from V and 5 bases from J, the junction kept 9 bases outside the gene matches. In DNA form, the CDR3 reads TGTGCCATCAGCGTGTCTAGCGGGGTGGGAGATACGCAGTATTTT. This sequence encodes CAISVSSGVGDTQYF.